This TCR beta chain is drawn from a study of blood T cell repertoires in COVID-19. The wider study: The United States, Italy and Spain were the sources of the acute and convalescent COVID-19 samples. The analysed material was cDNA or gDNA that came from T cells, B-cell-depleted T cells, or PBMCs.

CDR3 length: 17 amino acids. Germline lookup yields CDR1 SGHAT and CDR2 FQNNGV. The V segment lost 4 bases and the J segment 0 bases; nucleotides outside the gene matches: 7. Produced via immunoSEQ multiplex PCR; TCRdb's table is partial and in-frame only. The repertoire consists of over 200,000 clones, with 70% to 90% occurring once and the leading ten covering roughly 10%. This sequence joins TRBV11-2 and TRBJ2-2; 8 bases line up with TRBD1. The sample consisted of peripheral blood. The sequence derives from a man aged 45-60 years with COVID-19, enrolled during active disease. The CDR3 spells CASSSGRGPTNTGELFF. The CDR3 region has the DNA TGTGCCAGCAGCTCTGGCAGGGGGCCAACGAACACCGGGGAGCTGTTTTTT.